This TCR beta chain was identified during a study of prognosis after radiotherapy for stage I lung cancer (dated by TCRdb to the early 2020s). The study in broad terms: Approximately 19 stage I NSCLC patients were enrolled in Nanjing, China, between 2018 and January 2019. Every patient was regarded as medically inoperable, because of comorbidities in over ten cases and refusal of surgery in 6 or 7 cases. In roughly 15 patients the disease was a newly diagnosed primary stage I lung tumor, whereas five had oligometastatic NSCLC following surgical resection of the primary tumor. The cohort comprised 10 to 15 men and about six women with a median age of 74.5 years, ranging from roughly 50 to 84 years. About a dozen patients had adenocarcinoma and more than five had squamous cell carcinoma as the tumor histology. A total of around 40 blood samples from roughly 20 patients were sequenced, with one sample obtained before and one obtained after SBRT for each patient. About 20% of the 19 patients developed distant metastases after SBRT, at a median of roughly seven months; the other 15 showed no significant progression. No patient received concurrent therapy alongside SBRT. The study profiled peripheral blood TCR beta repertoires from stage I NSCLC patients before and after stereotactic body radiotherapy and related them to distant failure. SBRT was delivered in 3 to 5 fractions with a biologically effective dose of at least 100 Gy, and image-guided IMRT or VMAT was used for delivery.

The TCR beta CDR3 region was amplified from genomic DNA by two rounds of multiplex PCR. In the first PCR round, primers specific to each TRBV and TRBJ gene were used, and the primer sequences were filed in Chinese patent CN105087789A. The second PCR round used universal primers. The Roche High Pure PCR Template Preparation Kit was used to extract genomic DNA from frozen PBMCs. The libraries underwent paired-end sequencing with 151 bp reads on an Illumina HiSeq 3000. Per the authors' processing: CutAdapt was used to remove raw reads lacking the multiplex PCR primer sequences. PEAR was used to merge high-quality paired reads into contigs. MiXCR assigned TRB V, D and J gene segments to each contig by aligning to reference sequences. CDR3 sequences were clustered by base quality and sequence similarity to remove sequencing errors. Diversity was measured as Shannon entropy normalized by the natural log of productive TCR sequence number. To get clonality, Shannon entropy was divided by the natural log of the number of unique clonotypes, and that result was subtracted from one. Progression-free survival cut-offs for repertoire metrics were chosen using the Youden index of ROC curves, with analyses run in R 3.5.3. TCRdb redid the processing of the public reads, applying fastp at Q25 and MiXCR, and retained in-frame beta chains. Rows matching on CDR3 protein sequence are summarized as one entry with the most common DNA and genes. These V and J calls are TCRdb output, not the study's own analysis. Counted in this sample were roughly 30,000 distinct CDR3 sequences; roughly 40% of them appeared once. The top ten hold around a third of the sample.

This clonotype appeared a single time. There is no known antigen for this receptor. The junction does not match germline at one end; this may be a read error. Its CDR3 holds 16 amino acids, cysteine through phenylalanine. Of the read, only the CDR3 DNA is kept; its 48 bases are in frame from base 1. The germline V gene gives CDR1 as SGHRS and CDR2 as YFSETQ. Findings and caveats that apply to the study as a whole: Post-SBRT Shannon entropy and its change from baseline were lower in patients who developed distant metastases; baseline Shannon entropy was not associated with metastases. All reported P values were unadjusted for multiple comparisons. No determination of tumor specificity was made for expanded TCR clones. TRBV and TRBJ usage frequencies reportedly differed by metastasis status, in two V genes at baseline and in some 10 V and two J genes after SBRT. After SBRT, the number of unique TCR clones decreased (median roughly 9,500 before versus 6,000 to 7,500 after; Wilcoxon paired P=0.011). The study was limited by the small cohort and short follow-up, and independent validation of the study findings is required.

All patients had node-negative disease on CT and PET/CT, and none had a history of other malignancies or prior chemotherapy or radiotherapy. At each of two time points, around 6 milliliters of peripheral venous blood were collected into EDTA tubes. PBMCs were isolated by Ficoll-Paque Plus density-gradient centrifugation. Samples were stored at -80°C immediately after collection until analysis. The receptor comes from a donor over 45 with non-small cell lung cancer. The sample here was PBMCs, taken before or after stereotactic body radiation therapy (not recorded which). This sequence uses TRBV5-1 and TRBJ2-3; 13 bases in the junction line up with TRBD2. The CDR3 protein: CAISLGLAGTTDTQYF. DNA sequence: TGCGCCATCAGCCTGGGACTAGCGGGAACCACAGATACGCAGTATTTT. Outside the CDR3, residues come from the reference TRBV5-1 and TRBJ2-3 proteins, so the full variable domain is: KAGVTQTPRYLIKTRGQQVTLSCSPISGHRSVSWYQQTPGQGLQFLFEYFSETQRNKGNFPGRFSGRQFSNSRSEMNVSTLELGDSALYLCAISLGLAGTTDTQYFGPGTRLTVL.